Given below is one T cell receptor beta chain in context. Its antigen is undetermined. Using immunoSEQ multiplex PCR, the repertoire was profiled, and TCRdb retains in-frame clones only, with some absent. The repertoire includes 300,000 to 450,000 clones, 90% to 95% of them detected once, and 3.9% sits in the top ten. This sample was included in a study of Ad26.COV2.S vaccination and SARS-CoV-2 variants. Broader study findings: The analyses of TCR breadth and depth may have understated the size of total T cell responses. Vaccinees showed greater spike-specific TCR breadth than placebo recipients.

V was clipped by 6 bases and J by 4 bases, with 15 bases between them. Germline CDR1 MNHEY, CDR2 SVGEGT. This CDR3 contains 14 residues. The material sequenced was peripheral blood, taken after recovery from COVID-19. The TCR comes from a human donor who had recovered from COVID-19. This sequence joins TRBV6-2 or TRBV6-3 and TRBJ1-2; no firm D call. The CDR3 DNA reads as TGTGCCAGCAGCCCCAGAGTGGCTCGCTATGGCTACACCTTC. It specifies CASSPRVARYGYTF.